The 13 T cell receptor beta chains given below trace back to one sample, sequenced in a study of cytomegalovirus exposure and HLA in healthy donors. The PCR used 60 Vbeta and 13 Jbeta primers. Using immunoSEQ multiplex PCR, the repertoire was profiled, and TCRdb retains in-frame clones only, with some absent. The table shows fewer than 350,000 clones, with roughly 90% occurring only once. Sequencing was performed on PBMCs. The receptors were gathered from a woman younger than 30 in good health and CMV-seronegative.

This clone appeared once. The J gene is TRBJ2-7, the V gene TRBV9; D not certain. Germline assignment: CDR1 SGDLS and CDR2 YYNGEE. V lost 7 bases, J lost 0 bases, and 11 bases lay in between. The length of the CDR3 is 13 residues. DNA of the CDR3: TGTGCCAGCGGCCCGACAAGCTCCTACGAGCAGTACTTC. It translates to CASGPTSSYEQYF.

The chain uses TRBV23-1 and TRBJ2-3; 8 bases match TRBD2. TRBV23-1 is an ORF, with its function uncertain. This CDR3 region has 17 residues. J lost 1 base, V lost 6 bases, and 12 bases had no gene match. CDR3 DNA: TGCGCCAGCAGCCAAGCGGGGGCCTGTATCCGCACAGATACGCAGTATTTT. This gives the protein CASSQAGACIRTDTQYF.

Worth noting for this clone: The junction and the germline gene differ at one end; a read error may be behind it. The chain links TRBV5-1 to TRBJ1-2; a possible D gene is TRBD1 (5 bases). CDR1 SGHRS and CDR2 YFSETQ come from the germline V gene. CDR3 size: 15 residues. In DNA form, the CDR3 reads TGCGCCAGCAGTTTGGGGGAGGCCTCTAACTATGGCTACACCTTC. This gives the protein CASSLGEASNYGYTF. Based on the CDR3 plus reference TRBV5-1 and TRBJ1-2, the full variable domain is KAGVTQTPRYLIKTRGQQVTLSCSPISGHRSVSWYQQTPGQGLQFLFEYFSETQRNKGNFPGRFSGRQFSNSRSEMNVSTLELGDSALYLCASSLGEASNYGYTFGSGTRLTVV.

The CDR3 reads CASSLTGQGAGGYTF. The DNA for the CDR3 is TGCGCCAGCAGCTTAACGGGACAGGGGGCTGGCGGCTACACCTTC. The chain joins TRBV5-1 to TRBJ1-2; 12 nucleotides line up with TRBD1. With V trimmed by 2 bases and J by 8 bases, 7 bases remained unmatched. Germline V CDR1 and CDR2: SGHRS, YFSETQ. The CDR3 has 15 amino acids.

This chain uses TRBV12-5 with TRBJ1-2; no firm D call. The V gene lost 6 bases and the J gene lost 0 bases, with 11 bases spanning the gap. The CDR3 consists of 14 residues. Germline assignment: CDR1 LGHNT and CDR2 FRNRAP. The CDR3 loop reads CASGLKLANYGYTF. The CDR3 DNA reads as TGTGCTAGTGGGTTGAAGTTAGCTAACTATGGCTACACCTTC.

The chain links TRBV6-1 to TRBJ2-7; 7 bases match TRBD2. The CDR3 covers 15 residues. V trimming: 2 bases; J trimming: 2 bases; junction bases outside the gene matches: 6. CDR1 and CDR2 (germline): MNHNS, SASEGT. The CDR3 bases are TGTGCCAGCAGTGAACAGACTAGCTTAACCTACGAGCAGTACTTC. The encoded protein is CASSEQTSLTYEQYF.

The J gene is TRBJ1-2, the V gene TRBV19; D is uncertain. The V gene's germline CDR1 is LNHDA and CDR2 SQIVND (reference sequence). This CDR3 comprises 13 residues. The ends were cut back, 3 bases at V and 4 bases at J, with 9 bases in the middle. The CDR3 region is CASSISRLYGYTF. The CDR3 DNA follows: TGTGCCAGTAGTATTTCTCGTCTCTATGGCTACACCTTC.

The chain has TRBV2 and TRBJ1-2; 8 bases align to TRBD1. V was pared by 4 bases and J by 3 bases, with 7 bases of the junction left unmatched. There are 15 residues in the CDR3. Germline CDR1 reads SNHLY; CDR2 reads FYNNEI. The CDR3 coding sequence is TGTGCCAGCAGTGTGGGGACAGGATTTGACTATGGCTACACCTTC. Translation: CASSVGTGFDYGYTF.

V is TRBV5-4 and J is TRBJ1-2; maybe TRBD1 (6 bases). The CDR3 covers 15 residues. In germline, CDR1 is SGHNT, CDR2 YYREEE (reference sequence). V was cut by 1 base and J by 2 bases, with 12 bases left in between. The CDR3 DNA is TGTGCCAGCAGCTTGTGGGGGGGCGAGAACTATGGCTACACCTTC. Its translation is CASSLWGGENYGYTF.

The J gene is TRBJ1-2, the V gene TRBV30, with a possible D match to TRBD1 (6 bases). The CDR3 sequence is 13 residues long. Looked up from germline, CDR1 is GTSNPN and CDR2 is SVGIG (reference sequence). V dropped 0 bases and J dropped 8 bases, with 13 bases sitting between them. The DNA of the CDR3 is TGTGCCTGGAGTGTCGGACGGGACACAGGCTACACCTTC. This translates into CAWSVGRDTGYTF. Using reference TRBV30 and TRBJ1-2 for the parts outside the CDR3, the full variable domain is SQTIHQWPATLVQPVGSPLSLECTVEGTSNPNLYWYRQAAGRGLQLLFYSVGIGQISSEVPQNLSASRPQDRQFILSSKKLLLSDSGFYLCAWSVGRDTGYTFGSGTRLTVV.

The V call is TRBV19, the J call TRBJ1-2; D call uncertain. The CDR3 consists of 17 residues. Per the germline V gene, CDR1 is LNHDA and CDR2 is SQIVND (reference sequence). Trimming shortened V by 3 bases and J by 8 bases, and 25 bases separated the two germline ends. The CDR3 is CASSISLSSTERYGYTF. CDR3 bases: TGTGCCAGTAGTATCAGTCTTTCGAGCACGGAGCGCTACGGCTACACCTTC.

V and J are TRBV25-1 and TRBJ2-1; 10 bases are shared with TRBD2. This CDR3 has 15 amino acids. In germline, CDR1 is MGHDK, CDR2 SYGVNS. V lost 5 bases to trimming and J lost 2 bases; unmatched junction nucleotides: 3. CDR3 sequence: CASSSTSGAYNEQFF. CDR3 DNA sequence: TGTGCCAGCAGTTCAACTAGCGGGGCCTACAATGAGCAGTTCTTC.

This chain joins TRBV6-1 and TRBJ1-2; no clear D gene. The ends were cut back, 11 bases at V and 2 bases at J, with 12 bases in the middle. The germline V gene encodes CDR1 MNHNS and CDR2 SASEGT. The CDR3 runs 12 residues. This chain's CDR3 is CAGRRENYGYTF. The CDR3 DNA reads as TGTGCCGGCCGTCGGGAGAACTATGGCTACACCTTC.